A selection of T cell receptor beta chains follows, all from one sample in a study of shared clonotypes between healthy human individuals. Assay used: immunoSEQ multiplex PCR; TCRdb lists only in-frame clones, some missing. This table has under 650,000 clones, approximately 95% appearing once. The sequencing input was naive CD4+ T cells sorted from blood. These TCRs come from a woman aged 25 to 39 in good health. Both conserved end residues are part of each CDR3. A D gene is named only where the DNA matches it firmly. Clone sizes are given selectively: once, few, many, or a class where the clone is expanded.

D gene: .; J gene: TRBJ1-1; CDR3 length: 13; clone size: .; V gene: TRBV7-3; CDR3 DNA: TGTGCCAGCAGCTTAAGGGGGCTAAGAGAAGCTTTCTTT; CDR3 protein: CASSLRGLREAFF
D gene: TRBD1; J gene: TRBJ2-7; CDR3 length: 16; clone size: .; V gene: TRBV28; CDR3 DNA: TGTGCCAGCAGTTTACAGGGGACAGGGGGATTCCACGAGCAGTACTTC; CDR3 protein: CASSLQGTGGFHEQYF
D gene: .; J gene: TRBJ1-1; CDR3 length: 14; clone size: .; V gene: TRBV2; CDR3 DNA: TGTGCCAGCAGTGAAATGGGTGAGAACACTGAAGCTTTCTTT; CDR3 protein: CASSEMGENTEAFF
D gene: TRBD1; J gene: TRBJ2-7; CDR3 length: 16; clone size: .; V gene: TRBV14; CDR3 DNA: TGTGCCAGCAGCCAAGACCTGGACAGGGGAACCTACGAGCAGTACTTC; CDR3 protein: CASSQDLDRGTYEQYF
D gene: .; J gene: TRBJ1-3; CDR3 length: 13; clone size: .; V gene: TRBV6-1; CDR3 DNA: TGTGCCATCCGCCAGGGAGGCCGAAACACCATATATTTT; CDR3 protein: CAIRQGGRNTIYF
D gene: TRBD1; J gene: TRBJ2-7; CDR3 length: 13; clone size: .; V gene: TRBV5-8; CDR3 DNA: TGTGCCAGCAGCCGGGACAGGAACTACGAGCAGTACTTC; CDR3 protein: CASSRDRNYEQYF
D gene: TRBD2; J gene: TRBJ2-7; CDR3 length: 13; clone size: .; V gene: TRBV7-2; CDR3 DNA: TGTGCCAGCAGCTTAGGGGAGGGATACGAGCAGTACTTC; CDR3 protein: CASSLGEGYEQYF
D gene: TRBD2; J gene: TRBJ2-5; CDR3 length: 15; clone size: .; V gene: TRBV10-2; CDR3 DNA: TGCGCCAGCAGGGGACTAGCGGGAGGGCCGGAGACCCAGTACTTC; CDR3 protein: CASRGLAGGPETQYF
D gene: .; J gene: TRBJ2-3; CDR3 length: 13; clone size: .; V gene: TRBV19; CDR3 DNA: TGTGCCAGTAGCCCACAAATCACAGATACGCAGTATTTT; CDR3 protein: CASSPQITDTQYF
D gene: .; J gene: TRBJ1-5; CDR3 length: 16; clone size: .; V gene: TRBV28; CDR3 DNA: TGTGCCAGCAGTCTCGGCTGGGGATCCGGGAAACAGCCCCAGCATTTT; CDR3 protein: CASSLGWGSGKQPQHF
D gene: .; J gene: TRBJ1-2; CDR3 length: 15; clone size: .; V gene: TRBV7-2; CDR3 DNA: TGTGCCAGCAACCTCCCCCGTGGCAGGGCCTATGGCTACACCTTC; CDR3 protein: CASNLPRGRAYGYTF
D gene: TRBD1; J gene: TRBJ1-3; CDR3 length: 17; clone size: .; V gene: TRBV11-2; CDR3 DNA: TGTGCCAGCAGCCGAGAACCCGACAGGGGGCAAGGAAACACCATATATTTT; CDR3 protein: CASSREPDRGQGNTIYF
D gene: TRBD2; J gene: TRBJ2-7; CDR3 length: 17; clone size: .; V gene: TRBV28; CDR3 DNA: TGTGCCAGCAGTTCAGGGTGGCGGGAGGATCCTCTCCACGAGCAGTACTTC; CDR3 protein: CASSSGWREDPLHEQYF
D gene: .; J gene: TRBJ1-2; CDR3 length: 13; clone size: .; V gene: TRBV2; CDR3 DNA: TGTGCCAGCAATGGCAGGGAGGTTTATGGCTACACCTTC; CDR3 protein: CASNGREVYGYTF
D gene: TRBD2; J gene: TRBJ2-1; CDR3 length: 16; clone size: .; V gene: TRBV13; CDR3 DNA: TGTGCCAGCAGCTTAAGTGGACTAGCGGGAGGGAATGAGCAGTTCTTC; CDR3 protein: CASSLSGLAGGNEQFF
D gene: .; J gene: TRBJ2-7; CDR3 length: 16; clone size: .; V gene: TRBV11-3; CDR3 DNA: TGTGCCATCCACTGCAGCTTGCGGGACAGCTCCTACGAGCAGTACTTC; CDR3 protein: CAIHCSLRDSSYEQYF
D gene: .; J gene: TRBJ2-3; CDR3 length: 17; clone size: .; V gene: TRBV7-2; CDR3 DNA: TGTGCCAGCAGCTTAGCGGGGGGGGCCAAAGGCACAGATACGCAGTATTTT; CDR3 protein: CASSLAGGAKGTDTQYF
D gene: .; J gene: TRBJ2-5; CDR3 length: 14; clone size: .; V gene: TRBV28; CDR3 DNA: TGTGCCAGCAGTTGGAGCAGAGGGGCGGAGACCCAGTACTTC; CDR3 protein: CASSWSRGAETQYF
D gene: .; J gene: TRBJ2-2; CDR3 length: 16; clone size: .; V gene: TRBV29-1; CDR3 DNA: TGCAGCGTTGAAGATAGGGGGCGGGAGAGGACCGGGGAGCTGTTTTTT; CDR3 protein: CSVEDRGRERTGELFF
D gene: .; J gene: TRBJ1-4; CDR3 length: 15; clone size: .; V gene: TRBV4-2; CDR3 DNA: TGTGCCAGCAGCCAAGACAAACAGCCTAATGAAAAACTGTTTTTT; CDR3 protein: CASSQDKQPNEKLFF
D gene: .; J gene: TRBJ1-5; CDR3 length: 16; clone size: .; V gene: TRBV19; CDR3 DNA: TGTGCCAGTAGTATGGTTCACGACAGCGGGAATCAGCCCCAGCATTTT; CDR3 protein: CASSMVHDSGNQPQHF
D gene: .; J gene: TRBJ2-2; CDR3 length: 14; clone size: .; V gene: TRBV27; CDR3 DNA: TGTGCCAGCTCGAGTGATTATCGAACCGGGGAGCTGTTTTTT; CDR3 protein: CASSSDYRTGELFF
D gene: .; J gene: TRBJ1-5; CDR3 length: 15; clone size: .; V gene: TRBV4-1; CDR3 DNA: TGCGCCAGCAGCCAAAACAGGGTTGGTTATCAGCCCCAGCATTTT; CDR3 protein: CASSQNRVGYQPQHF
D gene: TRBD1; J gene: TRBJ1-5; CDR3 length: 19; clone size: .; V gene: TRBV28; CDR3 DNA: TGTGCCAGCAGTTTATGGCGGGCCCGAGGAGACAGGGGCAATCAGCCCCAGCATTTT; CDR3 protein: CASSLWRARGDRGNQPQHF
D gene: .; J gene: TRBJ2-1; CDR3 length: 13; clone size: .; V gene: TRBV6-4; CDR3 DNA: TGTGCCAGCAGTGGGGGGGACTACAATGAGCAGTTCTTC; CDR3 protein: CASSGGDYNEQFF
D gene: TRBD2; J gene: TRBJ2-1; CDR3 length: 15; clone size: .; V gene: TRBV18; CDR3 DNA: TGTGCCAGCTCAGAATCCCTAGCGGCTTACAATGAGCAGTTCTTC; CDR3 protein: CASSESLAAYNEQFF
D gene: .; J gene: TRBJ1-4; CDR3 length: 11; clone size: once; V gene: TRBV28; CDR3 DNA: TGTGCCAGCAGTTTTCAAGGGCGGCTGTTTTTT; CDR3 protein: CASSFQGRLFF
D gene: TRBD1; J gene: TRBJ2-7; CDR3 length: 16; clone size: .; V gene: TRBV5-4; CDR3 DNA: TGTGCCAGCAGCTTGGCCAGGGGGACAGGCAACTACGAGCAGTACTTC; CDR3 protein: CASSLARGTGNYEQYF
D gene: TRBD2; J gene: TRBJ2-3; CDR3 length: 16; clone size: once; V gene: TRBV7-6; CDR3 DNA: TGTGCCAGCAGCTTAGATGTTAGCGGGAGTGCAGATACGCAGTATTTT; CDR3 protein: CASSLDVSGSADTQYF
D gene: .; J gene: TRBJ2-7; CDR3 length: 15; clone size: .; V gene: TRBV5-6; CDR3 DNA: TGTGCCAGCAGCCCCCGGGACATATCCTCCTACGAGCAGTACTTC; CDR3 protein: CASSPRDISSYEQYF
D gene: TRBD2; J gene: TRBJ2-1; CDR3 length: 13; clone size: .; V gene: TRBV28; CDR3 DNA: TGTGCCAGCAGCCGACCGGCGGGAGGTGAGCAGTTCTTC; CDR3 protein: CASSRPAGGEQFF
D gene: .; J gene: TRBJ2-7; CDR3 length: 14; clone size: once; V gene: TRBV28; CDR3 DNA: TGTGCCAGCGGATCACCAGGCTTCTTCTACGAGCAGTACTTC; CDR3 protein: CASGSPGFFYEQYF
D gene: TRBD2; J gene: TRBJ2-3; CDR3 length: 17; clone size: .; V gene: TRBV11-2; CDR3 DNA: TGTGCCAGCAGCTTTGGACTAGCGGGAGTTAGCACAGATACGCAGTATTTT; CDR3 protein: CASSFGLAGVSTDTQYF
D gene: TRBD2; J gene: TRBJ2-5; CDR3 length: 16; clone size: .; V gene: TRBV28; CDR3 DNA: TGTGCCAGCAGTTCTGGTGGGACTAGCGGGATAGAGACCCAGTACTTC; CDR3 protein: CASSSGGTSGIETQYF
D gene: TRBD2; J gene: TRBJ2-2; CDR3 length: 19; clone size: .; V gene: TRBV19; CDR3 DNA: TGTGCCAGTAGTGTCCGGGACAGGGGACTAGCGGGACTCACCGGGGAGCTGTTTTTT; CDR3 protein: CASSVRDRGLAGLTGELFF
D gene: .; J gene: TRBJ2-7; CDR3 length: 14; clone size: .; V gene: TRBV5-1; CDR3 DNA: TGCGCCAGCAGCTTGACGGCGGGAACCTACGAGCAGTACTTC; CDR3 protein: CASSLTAGTYEQYF
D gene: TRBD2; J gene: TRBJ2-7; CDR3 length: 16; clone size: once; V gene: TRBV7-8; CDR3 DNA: TGTGCCAGCAGCCCACTCTTGGGCGGGAGTCCCTACGAGCAGTACTTC; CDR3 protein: CASSPLLGGSPYEQYF
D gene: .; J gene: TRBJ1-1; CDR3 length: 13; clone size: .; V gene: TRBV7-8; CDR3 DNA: TGTGCCAGCAGCGTAGGGGAAGTCACTGAAGCTTTCTTT; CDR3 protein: CASSVGEVTEAFF
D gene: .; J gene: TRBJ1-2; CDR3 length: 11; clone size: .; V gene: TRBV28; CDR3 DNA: TGTGCCAGCTTACTAAGGGGAGGCTACACCTTC; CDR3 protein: CASLLRGGYTF
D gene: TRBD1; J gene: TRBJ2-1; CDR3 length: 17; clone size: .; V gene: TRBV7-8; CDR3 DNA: TGTGCCAGCAGCTTAGGTGCTCGGGACAGGGGATACAATGAGCAGTTCTTC; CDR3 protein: CASSLGARDRGYNEQFF
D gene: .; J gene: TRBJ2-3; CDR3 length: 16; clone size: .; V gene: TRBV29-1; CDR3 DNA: TGCAGCGTTCGGGGGAAGGGGACCGGGAGCACAGATACGCAGTATTTT; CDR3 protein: CSVRGKGTGSTDTQYF
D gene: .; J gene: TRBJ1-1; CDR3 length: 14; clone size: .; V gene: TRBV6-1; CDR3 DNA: TGTGCCAGCAGTGAAGGGGGGGGTTACACTGAAGCTTTCTTT; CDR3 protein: CASSEGGGYTEAFF
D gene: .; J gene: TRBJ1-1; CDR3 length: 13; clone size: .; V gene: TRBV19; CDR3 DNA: TGTGCCAGTAGTACGGACAGGAACACTGAAGCTTTCTTT; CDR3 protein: CASSTDRNTEAFF
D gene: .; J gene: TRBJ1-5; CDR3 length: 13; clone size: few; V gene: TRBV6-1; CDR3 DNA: TGTGCCAGCAGGGAACAGGGTAATCAGCCCCAGCATTTT; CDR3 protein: CASREQGNQPQHF
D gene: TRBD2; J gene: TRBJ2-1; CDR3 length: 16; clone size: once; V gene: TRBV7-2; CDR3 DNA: TGTGCCAGCAGCTTAGTTTTTACTAGCGGGAGAAATGAGCAGTTCTTC; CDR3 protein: CASSLVFTSGRNEQFF
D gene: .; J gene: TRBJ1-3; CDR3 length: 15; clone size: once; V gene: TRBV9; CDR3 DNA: TGTGCCAGCAGCCCCCGGGACACCTCTGGAAACACCATATATTTT; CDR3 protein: CASSPRDTSGNTIYF